The text below deals with one T cell receptor beta chain. The sample comes from a study of T-cell memory formation after mild COVID-19. Germline lookup yields CDR1 MNHEY and CDR2 SVGEGT. CDR3 length equals 11 residues. V lost 2 bases and J 4 bases, leaving 3 bases between the germline ends. MiXCR was run by TCRdb on the 5' RACE reads, yielding one entry per CDR3 protein. The sample carries some 290,000 distinct CDR3 sequences, about 17% recorded once. This rearrangement joins TRBV6-2 or TRBV6-3 to TRBJ2-7; D not resolved. Specimen: PBMCs or a T cell subset sorted from them (not recorded which). The receptor was derived from a man aged 18-30 years who had mild COVID-19 (a few samples of this study predate the infection). Cell type and time point are not known. The CDR3 DNA reads TGTGCCAGCAGTTACCGGTACGAGCAGTACTTC. Protein product: CASSYRYEQYF.